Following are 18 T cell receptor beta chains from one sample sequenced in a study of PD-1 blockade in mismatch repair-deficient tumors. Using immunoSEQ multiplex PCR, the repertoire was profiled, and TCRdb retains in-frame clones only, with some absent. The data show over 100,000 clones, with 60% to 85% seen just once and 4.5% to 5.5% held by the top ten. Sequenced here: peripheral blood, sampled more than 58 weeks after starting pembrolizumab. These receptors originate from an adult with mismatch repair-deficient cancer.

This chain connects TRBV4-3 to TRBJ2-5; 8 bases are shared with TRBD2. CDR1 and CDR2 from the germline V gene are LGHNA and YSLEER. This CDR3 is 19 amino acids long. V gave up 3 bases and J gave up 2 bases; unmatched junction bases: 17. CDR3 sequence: CASSQGLVWREERQETQYF. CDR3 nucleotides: TGCGCCAGCAGCCAGGGACTTGTATGGCGGGAGGAGAGACAAGAGACCCAGTACTTC.

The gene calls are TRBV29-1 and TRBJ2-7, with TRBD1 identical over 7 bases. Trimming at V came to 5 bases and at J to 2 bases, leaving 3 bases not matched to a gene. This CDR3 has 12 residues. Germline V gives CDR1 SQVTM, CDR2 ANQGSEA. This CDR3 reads CSVLTGPYEQYF. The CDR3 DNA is TGCAGCGTTTTGACAGGGCCCTACGAGCAGTACTTC.

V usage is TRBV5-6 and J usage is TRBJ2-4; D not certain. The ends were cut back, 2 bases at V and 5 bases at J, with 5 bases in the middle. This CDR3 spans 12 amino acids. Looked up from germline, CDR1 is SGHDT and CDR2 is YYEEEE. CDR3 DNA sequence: TGTGCCAGCAGCTTCTCGGAAAACATTCAGTACTTC. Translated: CASSFSENIQYF.

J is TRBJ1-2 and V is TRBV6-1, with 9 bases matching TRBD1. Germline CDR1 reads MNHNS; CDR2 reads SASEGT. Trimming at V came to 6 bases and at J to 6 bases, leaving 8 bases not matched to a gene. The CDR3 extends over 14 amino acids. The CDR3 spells CASRAGQGRHGYTF. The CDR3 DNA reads TGTGCCAGCAGAGCGGGACAGGGTAGGCATGGCTACACCTTC.

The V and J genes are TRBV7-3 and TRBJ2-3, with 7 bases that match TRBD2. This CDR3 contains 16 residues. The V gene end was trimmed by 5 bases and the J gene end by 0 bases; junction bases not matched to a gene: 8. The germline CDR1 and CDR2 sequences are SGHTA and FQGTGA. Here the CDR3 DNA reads TGTGCCAGCAGCGATTGGGACTATCCTAGCACAGATACGCAGTATTTT. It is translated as CASSDWDYPSTDTQYF.

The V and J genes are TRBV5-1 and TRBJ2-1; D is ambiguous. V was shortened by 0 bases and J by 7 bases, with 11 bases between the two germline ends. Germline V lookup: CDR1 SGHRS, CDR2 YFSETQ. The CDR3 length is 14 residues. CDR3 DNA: TGCGCCAGCAGCTTGGAGTCAATCCAAAATGAGCAGTTCTTC. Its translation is CASSLESIQNEQFF.

The CDR3 is CASSLAEASLYGYTF. In DNA, the CDR3 is TGCGCCAGCAGCTTGGCCGAAGCATCTCTCTATGGCTACACCTTC. The chain links TRBV5-1 to TRBJ1-2; D unclear. V lost 0 bases and J 4 bases, leaving 13 bases between the germline ends. Germline lookup yields CDR1 SGHRS and CDR2 YFSETQ. This CDR3 is built from 15 residues.

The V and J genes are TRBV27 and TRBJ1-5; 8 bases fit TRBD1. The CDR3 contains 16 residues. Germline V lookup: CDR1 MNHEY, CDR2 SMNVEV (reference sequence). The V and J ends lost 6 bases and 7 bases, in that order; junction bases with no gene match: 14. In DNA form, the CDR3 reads TGTGCCAGCAGACAGACCGCAGGGGGCCATCAACAGCCCCAGCATTTT. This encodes CASRQTAGGHQQPQHF.

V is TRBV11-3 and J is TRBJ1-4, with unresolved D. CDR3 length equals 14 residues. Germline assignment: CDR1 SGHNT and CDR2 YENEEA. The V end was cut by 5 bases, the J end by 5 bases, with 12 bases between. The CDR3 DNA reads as TGTGCCAGCAGCCGGAGTTCGAGGAATGAAAAACTGTTTTTT. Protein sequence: CASSRSSRNEKLFF.

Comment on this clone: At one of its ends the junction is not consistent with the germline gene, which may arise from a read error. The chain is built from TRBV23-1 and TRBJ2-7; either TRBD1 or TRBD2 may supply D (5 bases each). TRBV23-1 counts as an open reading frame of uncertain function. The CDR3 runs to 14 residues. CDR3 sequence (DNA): TGTGCCAGCAGCTTAGTTTCTGGGGCGGGCGAGCAGTACTTC. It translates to CASSLVSGAGEQYF.

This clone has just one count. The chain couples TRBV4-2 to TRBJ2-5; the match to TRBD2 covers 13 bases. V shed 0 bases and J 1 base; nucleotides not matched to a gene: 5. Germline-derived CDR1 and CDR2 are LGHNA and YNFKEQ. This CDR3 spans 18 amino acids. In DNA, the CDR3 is TGTGCCAGCAGCCAAGAACTAGCGGGAGGGCCGCGCCAAGAGACCCAGTACTTC. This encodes CASSQELAGGPRQETQYF.

The CDR3 sequence is CASSPRDRGSNQPQHF. CDR3 DNA sequence: TGTGCCAGCAGCCCCCGGGACAGGGGAAGCAATCAGCCCCAGCATTTT. The chain has TRBV7-2 and TRBJ1-5, with 10 bases identical to TRBD1. The V gene's germline CDR1 is SGHTA and CDR2 FQGNSA. The CDR3 covers 16 residues. V shed 5 bases, J shed 1 base, and the junction held 5 bases outside the gene matches.

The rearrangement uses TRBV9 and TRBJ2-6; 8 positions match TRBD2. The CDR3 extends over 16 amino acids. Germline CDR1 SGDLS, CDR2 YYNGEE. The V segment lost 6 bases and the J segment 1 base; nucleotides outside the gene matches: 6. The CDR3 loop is CASKAGDFSGANVLTF. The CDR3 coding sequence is TGTGCCAGCAAAGCGGGGGATTTTTCTGGGGCCAACGTCCTGACTTTC. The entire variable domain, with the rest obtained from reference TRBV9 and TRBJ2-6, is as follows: DSGVTQTPKHLITATGQRVTLRCSPRSGDLSVYWYQQSLDQGLQFLIQYYNGEERAKGNILERFSAQQFPDLHSELNLSSLELGDSALYFCASKAGDFSGANVLTFGAGSRLTVL.

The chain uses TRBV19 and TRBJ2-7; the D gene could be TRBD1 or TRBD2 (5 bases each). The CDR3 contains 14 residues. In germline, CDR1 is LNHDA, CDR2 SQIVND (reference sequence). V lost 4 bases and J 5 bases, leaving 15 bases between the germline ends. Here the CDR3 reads CASSSTGALNEQYF. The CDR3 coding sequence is TGTGCCAGTAGTAGTACCGGGGCTTTAAACGAGCAGTACTTC.

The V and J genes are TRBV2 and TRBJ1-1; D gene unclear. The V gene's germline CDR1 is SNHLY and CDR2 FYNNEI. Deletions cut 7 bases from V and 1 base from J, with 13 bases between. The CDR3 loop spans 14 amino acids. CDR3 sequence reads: CASTEDRSNTEAFF. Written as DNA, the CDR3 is TGTGCCAGCACCGAGGATAGGTCGAACACTGAAGCTTTCTTT.

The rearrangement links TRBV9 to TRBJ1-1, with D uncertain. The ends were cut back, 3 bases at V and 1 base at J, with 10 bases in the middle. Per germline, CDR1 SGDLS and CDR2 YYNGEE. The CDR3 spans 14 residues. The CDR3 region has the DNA TGTGCCAGCAGCGCCCCGGGCCGGAACACTGAAGCTTTCTTT. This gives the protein CASSAPGRNTEAFF.

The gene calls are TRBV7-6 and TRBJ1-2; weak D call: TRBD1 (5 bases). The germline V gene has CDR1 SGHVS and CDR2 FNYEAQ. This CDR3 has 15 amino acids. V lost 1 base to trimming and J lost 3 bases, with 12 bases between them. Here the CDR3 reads CASSLEGPGDYGYTF. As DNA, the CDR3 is TGTGCCAGCAGCTTAGAGGGGCCCGGGGACTATGGCTACACCTTC.

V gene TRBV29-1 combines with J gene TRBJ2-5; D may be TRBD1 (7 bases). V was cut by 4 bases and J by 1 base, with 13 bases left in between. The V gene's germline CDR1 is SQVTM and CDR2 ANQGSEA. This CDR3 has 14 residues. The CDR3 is CSVGGGGPQETQYF. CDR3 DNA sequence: TGCAGCGTTGGCGGAGGGGGCCCCCAAGAGACCCAGTACTTC.